This TCR beta chain originates from a study of human T cells and chemical hapten exposure. The library labeled individual cDNA molecules by adding unique molecular identifiers to them. TCRdb ran MiXCR on the reads and lists one entry per CDR3 protein. Among about 120,000 distinct CDR3 sequences listed, 8.5% to 9% were seen once. The CDR3 runs to 13 residues. V shed 8 bases and J 2 bases; nucleotides not matched to a gene: 6. Germline lookup yields CDR1 SNHLY and CDR2 FYNNEI. Total RNA came from unfractionated whole blood. The sequenced material came from whole blood. This chain joins TRBV2 and TRBJ2-7; 7 bases map to TRBD2. The clonotype originates from a human donor in good health. Some clones in this sample may be carry-over from other donors' samples. The CDR3 here is CASGLAETYEQYF. As DNA, the CDR3 is TGTGCCAGCGGGCTAGCGGAGACCTACGAGCAGTACTTC.